This TCR beta chain was identified during a study of tumor and adjacent non-tumor tissue in lung cancer (dated by TCRdb to about 2018). With respect to the entire study: Patients with adenocarcinoma (approximately 11), squamous cell carcinoma (2) and small cell lung cancer (1) were included in the cohort. The roughly 15 enrolled patients, of whom some ten were men and 5 were women, were aged roughly 30 to 85 years and were diagnosed with TNM stage I to III disease. A total of some 130,000,000 productive TCRbeta reads were generated by sequencing, corresponding to an average of around 3.8 million reads per sample. The study compared bulk TCRbeta repertoires between lung tumor tissue and matched distant non-tumor lung tissue from 15 or so lung cancer patients. TCRbeta CDR3 sequencing was performed on 25 to 35 paired specimens, with one tumor sample and one normal lung sample collected per patient.

Libraries were built with multiplex PCR. Sequencing instrument: Illumina HiSeq 2500. TCRbeta libraries were constructed through three rounds of nested PCR with primers (Table S4) according to protocols modified from ARM-PCR. Before sequencing, PCR products in the 200-500 bp range were cut out of the gel and cleaned up using the QIAquick gel extraction kit. Per the original workflow: Reads were cleaned using Trimmomatic, were merged into complete CDR3 sequences using FLASH, and were assigned to V(D)J germline segments using MiTCR. Clonal diversity was computed as the inverse Simpson's index with VDJtools. Productive reads were defined as in-frame sequences without a premature stop codon. TCRdb reprocessed the public reads (quality trimming at Q25 with fastp, clone calling with MiXCR) and kept in-frame beta chains. Rows with a matching CDR3 protein are joined into one entry that keeps the most common DNA and genes. The authors' filters were not applied to this entry. The sample table shows roughly 81,000 distinct CDR3 sequences, and around 65% are seen once. Around 14% of the sample rests with the top ten.

Bulk unsorted tissue served as the source for RNA extraction, and RNA quality was assessed using a NanoDrop ND-1000 and an Agilent 2100. The donors were newly diagnosed lung cancer patients admitted for thoracic surgery in China from August to November 2014 who had not received prior chemotherapy. Patients who had received previous radiotherapy or chemotherapy, or who had another concurrent cancer, were excluded from the study. Pieces of surgical tissue measuring 1-2 cm3 were kept in RNAlater solution and stored at -80 degrees C until use. Summary of the overall study and its limitations: Neither the sequencing platform nor unique molecular identifiers are mentioned in the methods. Younger patients had significantly higher TCR diversity, and higher tumor TCR diversity was associated with shorter overall and disease-free survival. TCR diversity (inverse Simpson) was significantly higher in tumor than in normal lung tissue (roughly 430 vs 170, P = 0.0075, Mann-Whitney U test). Peripheral blood was not sequenced, so blood TCRbeta repertoires were not examined in the lung cancer patients of the study. The cohort had only about 14 patients, and the authors noted that larger samples and more detailed clinical data are needed. The top 100 clones made up a significantly larger cumulative share of the repertoire in normal lung than in tumor tissue.

In the case of this clonotype: Its recognized antigen is unknown. Nothing much larger sits one base from this clone, and base qualities are not available.

The CDR3 numbers 13 residues from cysteine through phenylalanine. Just the 39-base CDR3 DNA is kept, in frame starting at base 1. The germline V gene supplies CDR1 MNHEY and CDR2 SVGEGT. V gives up 6 bases and J gives up 9 bases, and the segment between their germline ends measures 14 bases. The source material was lung tumor tissue. This clonotype was obtained from a man in his 70s with non-small cell lung cancer. The receptor chain draws on TRBV6-2 or TRBV6-3 and TRBJ2-2; the D region possibly corresponds to TRBD1 (5 bases align). The sequenced DNA: TGTGCCAGCAGCCCCAGGGTCGCCAGGGAGCTGTTTTTT. Its protein product is CASSPRVARELFF.